The 17 T cell receptor beta chains below all came from one sample that was sequenced in a study of blood T cell repertoires in COVID-19. Clones were read by immunoSEQ multiplex PCR, and TCRdb kept only the in-frame ones, dropping some. Altogether 25,000 to 35,000 clones are present, 84% being singletons, with the ten largest covering about 16%. The sequencing input was peripheral blood. The receptors originated from a man aged 65 to 85 with active COVID-19.

For the CDR3, the DNA is TGTGCCAGCAGTGAAGGACTAGCGGGGGCCTGGGCCTACGAGCAGTACTTC. Translation: CASSEGLAGAWAYEQYF. V usage is TRBV6-1 and J usage is TRBJ2-7; 12 positions match TRBD2. The CDR3 is 17 amino acids. The V segment lost 1 base and the J segment 2 bases; nucleotides outside the gene matches: 6. Germline V gene data show CDR1 as MNHNS and CDR2 as SASEGT.

The rearrangement links TRBV29-1 to TRBJ2-1; D is perhaps TRBD2 (5 bases). Germline CDR1 is SQVTM and CDR2 is ANQGSEA. V shed 4 bases and J shed 3 bases, with 13 bases lying between them. This CDR3 is built from 14 residues. The CDR3 loop reads CSVGLTGIYNEQFF. CDR3 bases: TGCAGCGTTGGTCTTACGGGGATCTACAATGAGCAGTTCTTC.

V is TRBV2 and J is TRBJ1-2; D may be TRBD1 (5 bases). Trimming cost V 0 bases and J 4 bases, with 9 bases left between them. Germline values: CDR1 SNHLY, CDR2 FYNNEI. The CDR3 is 14 amino acids. The CDR3 loop reads CASSEASGFYGYTF. CDR3 nucleotides: TGTGCCAGCAGTGAAGCCTCAGGGTTCTATGGCTACACCTTC.

This chain connects TRBV7-2 to TRBJ1-1; weak D call: TRBD1 (5 bases). This CDR3 contains 14 residues. CDR1 and CDR2 (germline): SGHTA, FQGNSA. Between the trimmed V and J ends, which lost 1 base and 5 bases, there was a span of 11 bases. Here the CDR3 reads CASSLDGGGTEAFF. CDR3 DNA sequence: TGTGCCAGCAGCTTAGATGGGGGAGGTACTGAAGCTTTCTTT.

Written as DNA, the CDR3 is TGTGCCAGCAGCCAAGATTCAGGGGACAGAGCTTTCTTT. This translates into CASSQDSGDRAFF. The chain couples TRBV3-1 (or the pseudogene TRBV3-2) to TRBJ1-1, with 7 bases that match TRBD1. The CDR3 covers 13 residues. V dropped 0 bases and J dropped 10; count of bases not matched to a gene: 5. Per germline, CDR1 LGHDT and CDR2 YNNKEL (reference sequence).

The V gene is TRBV12-5, the J gene TRBJ1-1, with 7 bases aligning to TRBD1. The CDR3 consists of 14 residues. Losses at the gene ends were 7 bases for V and 2 bases for J; bases not matched to a gene: 7. Germline CDR1 LGHNT, CDR2 FRNRAP. The CDR3 DNA follows: TGTGCTAGTGCCCCGACAGGGTATAACACTGAAGCTTTCTTT. Protein sequence: CASAPTGYNTEAFF.

V usage is TRBV21-1 and J usage is TRBJ2-7; TRBD1, the table's D call, was not compared with the DNA. TRBV21-1 is flagged as a pseudogene. The CDR3 has 15 amino acids. The CDR3 sequence is CASGPPPGHSYEQYF. CDR3 DNA sequence: TGTGCCAGCGGCCCCCCTCCCGGACACTCCTACGAGCAGTACTTC.

In its sample, this clone was seen once. The J gene is TRBJ2-5, the V gene TRBV28, with 9 bases aligning to TRBD1. The V gene end was trimmed by 3 bases and the J gene end by 1 base; junction bases not matched to a gene: 6. The CDR3 is 16 amino acids. CDR1 and CDR2 (germline): MDHEN, SYDVKM. As DNA, the CDR3 is TGTGCCAGCAGTTTCAAAACAGGGGGCCTCCAAGAGACCCAGTACTTC. Protein: CASSFKTGGLQETQYF.

This chain connects TRBV28 to TRBJ2-5; TRBD1 aligns across 9 bases. V shed 3 bases and J 2 bases; nucleotides not matched to a gene: 4. Looked up from germline, CDR1 is MDHEN and CDR2 is SYDVKM. The CDR3 spans 15 residues. CDR3 bases: TGTGCCAGCAGTTTCGGACAGGGGATTCAAGAGACCCAGTACTTC. Encoded protein: CASSFGQGIQETQYF.

This chain connects TRBV13 to TRBJ2-3; 8 nucleotides align to TRBD1. The J segment lost 6 bases and the V segment lost 4 bases, leaving 9 bases of the junction unmatched. The CDR3 consists of 15 residues. Germline lookup yields CDR1 PRHDT and CDR2 FYEKMQ (reference sequence). The CDR3: CASSSGTGTMDTQYF. The CDR3 DNA reads TGTGCCAGCAGCTCCGGGACAGGCACGATGGATACGCAGTATTTT. The whole variable domain, filled in from reference TRBV13 and TRBJ2-3, reads AAGVIQSPRHLIKEKRETATLKCYPIPRHDTVYWYQQGPGQDPQFLISFYEKMQSDKGSIPDRFSAQQFSDYHSELNMSSLELGDSALYFCASSSGTGTMDTQYFGPGTRLTVL.

This rearrangement joins TRBV11-3 to TRBJ2-2, with a tentative D call TRBD2 (7 bases). This CDR3 spans 16 amino acids. V lost 5 bases to trimming and J lost 4 bases, with 17 bases between them. CDR1 and CDR2 from the germline V gene are SGHNT and YENEEA. CDR3 loop: CASSPPGGRATGELFF. In DNA form, the CDR3 reads TGTGCCAGCAGCCCCCCGGGGGGCCGGGCCACCGGGGAGCTGTTTTTT.

This clone has only a few counts. The chain combines TRBV20-1 with TRBJ1-2; D gene unclear. Germline CDR1 is DFQATT and CDR2 is SNEGSKA (reference sequence). V lost 2 bases to trimming and J lost 10 bases, with 11 bases between them. This CDR3 comprises 11 residues. The CDR3 sequence: CSARYRGDYTF. DNA of the CDR3: TGCAGTGCTAGATATCGCGGTGACTACACCTTC.

The chain has TRBV11-2 and TRBJ1-1; D is unclear. The V end was cut by 5 bases, the J end by 4 bases, with 20 bases between. Germline CDR1 and CDR2: SGHAT and FQNNGV. This CDR3 comprises 16 residues. The CDR3 reads CASSPNPGMISTEAFF. CDR3 bases: TGTGCCAGCAGCCCAAACCCAGGCATGATAAGCACTGAAGCTTTCTTT.

This clone was seen only once. The rearrangement links TRBV30 to TRBJ1-5, with D possibly being TRBD1 (6 bases). Trimming took off 2 bases at V and 4 bases at J, with 12 bases between the two ends. Per germline, CDR1 GTSNPN and CDR2 SVGIG (reference sequence). The CDR3 contains 14 residues. This CDR3 is CAWSRAGANQPQHF. CDR3 DNA: TGTGCCTGGAGTCGGGCAGGGGCGAATCAGCCCCAGCATTTT.

The V call is TRBV12-3 or TRBV12-4, the J call TRBJ1-2; the D is unclear. This CDR3 has 12 residues. Trimming took 1 base from V and 7 from J, leaving 7 bases between them. The CDR3 sequence is CASSLVRGGYTF. In DNA, the CDR3 is TGTGCCAGCAGTTTAGTCCGAGGTGGCTACACCTTC.

This clone occurred a few times. V usage is TRBV20-1 and J usage is TRBJ1-6; 8 bases line up with TRBD1. V was clipped by 3 bases and J by 10 bases; unmatched bases: 8. The CDR3 sequence is 14 residues long. CDR1 is DFQATT, CDR2 SNEGSKA, per germline (reference sequence). CDR3 sequence reads: CSASPDRAGSPLHF. The CDR3 coding sequence is TGCAGTGCTAGTCCGGACAGGGCTGGCTCACCCCTCCACTTT.

This chain links TRBV19 with TRBJ2-3, with 11 bases that match TRBD2. CDR3 length: 15 amino acids. CDR1 is LNHDA, CDR2 SQIVND, per germline (reference sequence). With 3 bases clipped from V and 6 bases from J, the junction kept 5 bases outside the gene matches. CDR3 sequence reads: CASSILAGGPDTQYF. CDR3 nucleotide sequence: TGTGCCAGTAGTATTTTAGCGGGGGGGCCGGATACGCAGTATTTT.